Shown below are 9 T cell receptor beta chains from a single sample sequenced in a study of T cell clonality in common variable immunodeficiency. Study-level results: Common variable immunodeficiency TCR beta sequences reportedly had fewer deletions and N-nucleotide insertions.

No antigen has been identified for these receptors. The assay was immunoSEQ multiplex PCR, and TCRdb's table has in-frame clones only and misses some. The sample is made up of tens of thousands of clones, none counted only once. The sequenced sample was peripheral blood mononuclear cells. The receptors here all came from a human donor with common variable immunodeficiency.

This clone was seen more than once but under ten times. The read comes to an end 3 residues before the CDR3 does, leaving the germline J gene to fill in the end. The chain links TRBV5-1 to TRBJ2-1, with 7 bases identical to TRBD1. Germline V CDR1 and CDR2: SGHRS, YFSETQ. V dropped 1 base and J dropped 8; count of bases not matched to a gene: 12. CDR3 length: 16 amino acids. CDR3 DNA, as far as it was read: TGCGCCAGCAGCTTGAGCCTAAAGGGGGCTACGGATGAG. Translation gives CASSLSLKGATDE. The whole CDR3 sequence is CASSLSLKGATDEQFF.

Of note for this clone: The CDR3 is cut off 3 residues early in the read; its end comes from the germline J gene. The chain is built from TRBV19 and TRBJ1-3; TRBD1 matches at 8 bases. The CDR3 spans 16 residues. Trimming cost V 5 bases and J 4 bases; bases outside gene matches: 10. Germline V gene data show CDR1 as LNHDA and CDR2 as SQIVND (reference sequence). The part of the CDR3 DNA that was read is TGTGCCAGTAGTCCGTCGGACAGGGCGCGAGGAAACACC. Translated: CASSPSDRARGNT. The full CDR3 sequence reads CASSPSDRARGNTIYF.

Concerning this clone: With the read ending 3 residues before the CDR3 end, the germline J gene is used to fill in that end. The genes are TRBV2 and TRBJ2-7; no definite D call. V lost 7 bases, J lost 4 bases, and 8 bases lay in between. Germline CDR1 is SNHLY and CDR2 is FYNNEI. This CDR3 is 11 amino acids long. The covered CDR3 bases are TGTGCCAGCACGGGTCGGTACGAG. As protein: CASTGRYE. The whole CDR3 sequence is CASTGRYEQYF.

This clone was counted at least ten times. The read falls 3 residues short of the CDR3 end, and the missing part is taken from the germline J gene. The chain combines TRBV18 with TRBJ2-3; D might be TRBD2 (5 bases). The CDR3 is 13 amino acids. CDR1 and CDR2 from the germline V gene are KGHSH and LQKENI. Trimming took off 3 bases at V and 3 bases at J, with 7 bases between the two ends. CDR3 bases read: TGTGCCAGCTCACCCCCGGGGACAGATACG. Its translation: CASSPPGTDT. The CDR3, in full, reads CASSPPGTDTQYF. Based on the CDR3 plus reference TRBV18 and TRBJ2-3, the full variable domain is NAGVMQNPRHLVRRRGQEARLRCSPMKGHSHVYWYRQLPEEGLKFMVYLQKENIIDESGMPKERFSAEFPKEGPSILRIQQVVRGDSAAYFCASSPPGTDTQYFGPGTRLTVL.

There are many counts of this clone. The CDR3 goes on 3 residues after the read ends, and that part is filled in from the germline J gene. The chain joins TRBV18 to TRBJ2-5; TRBD1 agrees at 10 bases. The V segment lost 2 bases and the J segment 2 bases; nucleotides outside the gene matches: 2. This CDR3 comprises 15 residues. Germline V gene sequence: CDR1 KGHSH, CDR2 LQKENI. The CDR3 sequence is CASSPGGQGQETQYF. The DNA read from the CDR3 is TGTGCCAGCTCACCAGGGGGACAGGGGCAAGAGACC.

This clone was seen at least ten times. Read data end 3 residues before the CDR3 end; the end is taken from the germline J gene. The V and J genes are TRBV10-1 and TRBJ1-2; 8 bases match TRBD1. The V segment lost 5 bases and the J segment 3 bases; nucleotides outside the gene matches: 5. This CDR3 is built from 14 residues. Germline V CDR1 and CDR2: WNHNN, SYGVQD (reference sequence). Partial CDR3 DNA: TGCGCCAGCAGTCCAGGGGGCGCGGACTATGGC. Translation: CASSPGGADYG. The whole CDR3 sequence reads CASSPGGADYGYTF.

At least ten counts were recorded for this clone. The missing CDR3 end, 3 residues past where the read stops, is filled in from the germline J gene. The chain uses TRBV19 and TRBJ2-2; the D is unclear. Germline V gives CDR1 LNHDA, CDR2 SQIVND (reference sequence). V was clipped by 8 bases and J by 7 bases, with 14 bases between them. This CDR3 spans 13 amino acids. The CDR3 loop is CASQLTLVGELFF. The CDR3 DNA, read in part, is TGTGCCAGTCAGCTGACTCTGGTCGGGGAG.

About this clone: Sequencing ends 3 residues short of the CDR3 end; the germline J gene provides the rest. This sequence joins TRBV5-1 and TRBJ2-5, with 8 bases lining up with TRBD2. CDR3 length: 18 residues. Trimming took 2 bases from V and 3 from J; bases not matched to a gene: 15. Germline V gene lookup returns CDR1 SGHRS and CDR2 YFSETQ. CDR3 amino acids: CASSLVASGRQYKETQYF. The CDR3 bases that were read are TGCGCCAGCAGCTTAGTGGCTAGCGGGCGTCAGTACAAAGAGACC.

This clone was seen a handful of times. The CDR3 DNA, read in part, is TGTGCCAGCAGCTTAGGAGGGGATGAG. This translates into CASSLGGDE. The CDR3 in its entirety is CASSLGGDEQFF. The J gene is TRBJ2-1, the V gene TRBV7-6; the D call may be TRBD1 or TRBD2 (5 bases each). The read falls 3 residues short of the CDR3 end, and the missing part is taken from the germline J gene. Germline V CDR1 and CDR2: SGHVS, FNYEAQ. Trimming stripped 1 base from V and 8 bases from J, with 6 bases between. The CDR3 covers 12 residues.